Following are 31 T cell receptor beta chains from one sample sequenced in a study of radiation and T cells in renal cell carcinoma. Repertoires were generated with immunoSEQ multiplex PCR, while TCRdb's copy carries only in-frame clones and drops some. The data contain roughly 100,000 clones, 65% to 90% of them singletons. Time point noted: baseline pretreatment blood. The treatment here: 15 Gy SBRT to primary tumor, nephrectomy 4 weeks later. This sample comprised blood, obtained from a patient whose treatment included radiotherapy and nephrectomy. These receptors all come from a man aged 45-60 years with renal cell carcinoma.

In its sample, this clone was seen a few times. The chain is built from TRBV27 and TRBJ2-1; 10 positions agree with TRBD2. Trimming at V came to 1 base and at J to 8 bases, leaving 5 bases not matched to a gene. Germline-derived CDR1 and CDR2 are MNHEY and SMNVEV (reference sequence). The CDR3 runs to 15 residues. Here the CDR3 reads CASSLFASGSYEQFF. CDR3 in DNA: TGTGCCAGCAGTTTATTCGCTAGCGGGAGTTATGAGCAGTTCTTC.

The chain's CDR3 is CASSSPAGMNTEAFF. CDR3 coding DNA: TGTGCCAGCAGTTCCCCAGCAGGGATGAACACTGAAGCTTTCTTT. V usage is TRBV28 and J usage is TRBJ1-1; D might be TRBD1 (5 bases). This CDR3 spans 15 amino acids. Trimming took 4 bases from V and 0 from J, leaving 12 bases between them. CDR1 and CDR2 from the germline V gene are MDHEN and SYDVKM.

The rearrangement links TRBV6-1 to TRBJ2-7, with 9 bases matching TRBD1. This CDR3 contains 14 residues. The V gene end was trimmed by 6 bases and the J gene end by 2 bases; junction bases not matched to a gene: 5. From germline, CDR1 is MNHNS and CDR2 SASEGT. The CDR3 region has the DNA TGTGCCAGCAGCGGACAGGGGACAACCTACGAGCAGTACTTC. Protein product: CASSGQGTTYEQYF.

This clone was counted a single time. The CDR3 is CASRAGTLSGNTIYF. The CDR3 DNA sequence: TGTGCCAGCAGGGCCGGGACACTCTCTGGAAACACCATATATTTT. V usage is TRBV27 and J usage is TRBJ1-3; weak D call: TRBD1 (6 bases). This CDR3 region has 15 residues. Trimming took 6 bases from V and 0 from J, leaving 12 bases between them. Germline lookup yields CDR1 MNHEY and CDR2 SMNVEV (reference sequence).

CDR3: CASSTGTATNEKLFF. CDR3 nucleotides: TGTGCCAGCAGCACCGGGACAGCTACTAATGAAAAACTGTTTTTT. The genes are TRBV7-9 and TRBJ1-4, with TRBD1 identical over 7 bases. The CDR3 runs to 15 residues. After removal of 5 bases from V and 2 bases from J, the junction contained 5 bases not matched to a gene. The germline CDR1 and CDR2 sequences are SEHNR and FQNEAQ (reference sequence).

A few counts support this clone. Here the CDR3 DNA reads TGTGCCTGGAGTGTACAGGAGAACACTGAAGCTTTCTTT. Its translation: CAWSVQENTEAFF. V is TRBV30 and J is TRBJ1-1; D is perhaps TRBD1 (5 bases). Germline V CDR1 and CDR2: GTSNPN, SVGIG (reference sequence). The length of the CDR3 is 13 residues. Trimming removed 0 bases at V and 1 base at J, with 6 bases between.

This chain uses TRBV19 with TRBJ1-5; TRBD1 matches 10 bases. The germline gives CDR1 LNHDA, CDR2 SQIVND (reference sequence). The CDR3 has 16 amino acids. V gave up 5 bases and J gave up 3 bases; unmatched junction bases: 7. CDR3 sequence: CASSLWTGGANQPQHF. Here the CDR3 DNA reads TGTGCCAGTAGTCTGTGGACAGGGGGAGCCAATCAGCCCCAGCATTTT.

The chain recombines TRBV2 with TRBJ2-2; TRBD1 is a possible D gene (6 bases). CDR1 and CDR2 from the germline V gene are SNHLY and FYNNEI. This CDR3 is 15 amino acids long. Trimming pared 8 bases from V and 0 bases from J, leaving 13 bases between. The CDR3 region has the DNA TGTGCCAGCGGCATGACAGGTCCGAACACCGGGGAGCTGTTTTTT. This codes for CASGMTGPNTGELFF.

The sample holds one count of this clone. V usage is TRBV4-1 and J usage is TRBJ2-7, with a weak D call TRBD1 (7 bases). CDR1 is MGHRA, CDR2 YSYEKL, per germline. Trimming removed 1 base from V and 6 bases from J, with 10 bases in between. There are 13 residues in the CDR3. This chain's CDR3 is CASSQVQGGEQYF. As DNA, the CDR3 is TGCGCCAGCAGCCAAGTTCAGGGGGGCGAGCAGTACTTC.

CDR3 bases: TGTGCCAGTACCAAAAAAGGACAGGGGGGTACTAATGAAAAACTGTTTTTT. It encodes CASTKKGQGGTNEKLFF. The genes are TRBV19 and TRBJ1-4; 10 bases agree with TRBD1. Germline values: CDR1 LNHDA, CDR2 SQIVND (reference sequence). Unmatched junction bases numbered 10, after V lost 7 bases and J lost 2 bases. The CDR3 runs 17 residues.

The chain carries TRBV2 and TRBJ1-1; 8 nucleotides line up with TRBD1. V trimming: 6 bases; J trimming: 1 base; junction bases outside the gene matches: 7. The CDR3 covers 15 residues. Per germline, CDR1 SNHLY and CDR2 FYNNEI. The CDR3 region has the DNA TGTGCCAGCAGAACAGAACAGGGGGGGAACACTGAAGCTTTCTTT. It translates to CASRTEQGGNTEAFF.

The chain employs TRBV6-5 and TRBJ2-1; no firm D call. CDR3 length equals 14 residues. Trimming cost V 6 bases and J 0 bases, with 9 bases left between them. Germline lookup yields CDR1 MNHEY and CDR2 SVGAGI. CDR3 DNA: TGTGCCAGCAGCTTAGTGGGCTCCTACAATGAGCAGTTCTTC. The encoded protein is CASSLVGSYNEQFF.

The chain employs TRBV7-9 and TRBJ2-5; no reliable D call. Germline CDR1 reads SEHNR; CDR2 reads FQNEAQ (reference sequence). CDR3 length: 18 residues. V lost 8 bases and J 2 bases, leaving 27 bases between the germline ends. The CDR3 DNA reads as TGTGCCAGCGGATCATTAGGGTCGACTTCTTGGCTACAAGAGACCCAGTACTTC. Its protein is CASGSLGSTSWLQETQYF. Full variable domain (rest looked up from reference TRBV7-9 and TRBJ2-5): DTGVSQNPRHKITKRGQNVTFRCDPISEHNRLYWYRQTLGQGPEFLTYFQNEAQLEKSRLLSDRFSAERPKGSFSTLEIQRTEQGDSAMYLCASGSLGSTSWLQETQYFGPGTRLLVL.

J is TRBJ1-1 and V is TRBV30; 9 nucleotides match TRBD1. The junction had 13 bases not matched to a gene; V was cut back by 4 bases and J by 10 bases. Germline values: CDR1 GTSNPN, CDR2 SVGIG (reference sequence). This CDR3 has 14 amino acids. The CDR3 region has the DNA TGTGCCTGGAACTCTCCGGGACAGGGAACGGGAGCTTTCTTT. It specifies CAWNSPGQGTGAFF.

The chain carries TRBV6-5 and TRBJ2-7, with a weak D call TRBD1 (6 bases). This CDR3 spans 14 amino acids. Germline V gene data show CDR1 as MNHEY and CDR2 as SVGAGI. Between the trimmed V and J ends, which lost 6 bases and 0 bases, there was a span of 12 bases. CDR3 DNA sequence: TGTGCCAGCAGCTTATCGGACAGCTCCTACGAGCAGTACTTC. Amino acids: CASSLSDSSYEQYF.

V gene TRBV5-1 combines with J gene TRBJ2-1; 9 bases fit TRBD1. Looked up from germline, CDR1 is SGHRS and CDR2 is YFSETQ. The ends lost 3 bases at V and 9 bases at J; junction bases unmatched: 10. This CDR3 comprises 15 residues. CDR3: CASSSGTGTGSEQFF. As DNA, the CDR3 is TGCGCCAGCAGCTCCGGGACAGGGACAGGTAGTGAGCAGTTCTTC.

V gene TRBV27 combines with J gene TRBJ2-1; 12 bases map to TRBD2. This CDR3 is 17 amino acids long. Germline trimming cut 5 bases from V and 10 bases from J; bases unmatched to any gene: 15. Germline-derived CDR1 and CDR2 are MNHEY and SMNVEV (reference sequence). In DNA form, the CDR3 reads TGTGCCAGCAGTCCCCGGAGACTAGCGGGAGCACTTGGGGAGCAGTTCTTC. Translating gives CASSPRRLAGALGEQFF.

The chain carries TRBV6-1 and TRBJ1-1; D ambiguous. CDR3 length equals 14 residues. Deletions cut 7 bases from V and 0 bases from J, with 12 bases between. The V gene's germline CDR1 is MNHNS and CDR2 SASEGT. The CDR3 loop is CASILAKLNTEAFF. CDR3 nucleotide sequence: TGTGCCAGCATATTGGCAAAATTGAACACTGAAGCTTTCTTT.

CDR3 region: CASSLGTSGEETQYF. For the CDR3, the DNA is TGCGCCAGCAGCTTGGGGACTAGCGGGGAAGAGACCCAGTACTTC. This chain joins TRBV5-1 and TRBJ2-5; 12 bases align to TRBD2. CDR3 length: 15 amino acids. The ends lost 0 bases at V and 3 bases at J; junction bases unmatched: 0. The germline gives CDR1 SGHRS, CDR2 YFSETQ.

The CDR3 DNA reads as TGTGCCAGCAGCTTAGGGCTAGCGGGAGCCCCAAGTCGAGAGACCCAGTACTTC. It translates to CASSLGLAGAPSRETQYF. V and J are TRBV11-2 and TRBJ2-5, with TRBD2 matching over 10 bases. The junction had 12 bases not matched to a gene; V was cut back by 1 base and J by 4 bases. Germline V gene data show CDR1 as SGHAT and CDR2 as FQNNGV. The CDR3 loop spans 18 amino acids. The whole variable domain, remainder taken from reference TRBV11-2 and TRBJ2-5, is EAGVAQSPRYKIIEKRQSVAFWCNPISGHATLYWYQQILGQGPKLLIQFQNNGVVDDSQLPKDRFSAERLKGVDSTLKIQPAKLEDSAVYLCASSLGLAGAPSRETQYFGPGTRLLVL.

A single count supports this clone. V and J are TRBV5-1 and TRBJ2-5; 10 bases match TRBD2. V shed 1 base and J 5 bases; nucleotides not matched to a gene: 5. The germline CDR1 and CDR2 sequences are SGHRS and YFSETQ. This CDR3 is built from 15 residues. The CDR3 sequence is CASSLSLAGEETQYF. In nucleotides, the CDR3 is TGCGCCAGCAGCTTGTCGCTAGCGGGAGAGGAGACCCAGTACTTC. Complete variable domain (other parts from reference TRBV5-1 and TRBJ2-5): KAGVTQTPRYLIKTRGQQVTLSCSPISGHRSVSWYQQTPGQGLQFLFEYFSETQRNKGNFPGRFSGRQFSNSRSEMNVSTLELGDSALYLCASSLSLAGEETQYFGPGTRLLVL.

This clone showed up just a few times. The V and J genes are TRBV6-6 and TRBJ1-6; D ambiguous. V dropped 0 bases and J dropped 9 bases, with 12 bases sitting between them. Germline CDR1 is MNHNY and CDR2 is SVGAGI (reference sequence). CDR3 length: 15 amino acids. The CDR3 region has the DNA TGTGCCAGCAGTTACTCGGACCGGGGTAGTTCACCCCTCCACTTT. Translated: CASSYSDRGSSPLHF.

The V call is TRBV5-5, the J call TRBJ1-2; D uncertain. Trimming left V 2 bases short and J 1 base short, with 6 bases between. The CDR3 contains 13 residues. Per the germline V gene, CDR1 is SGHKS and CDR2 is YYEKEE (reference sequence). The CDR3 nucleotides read TGTGCCAGCAGCTTAGTTCTTAACTATGGCTACACCTTC. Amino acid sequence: CASSLVLNYGYTF. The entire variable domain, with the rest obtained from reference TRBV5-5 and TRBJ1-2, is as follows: DAGVTQSPTHLIKTRGQQVTLRCSPISGHKSVSWYQQVLGQGPQFIFQYYEKEERGRGNFPDRFSARQFPNYSSELNVNALLLGDSALYLCASSLVLNYGYTFGSGTRLTVV.

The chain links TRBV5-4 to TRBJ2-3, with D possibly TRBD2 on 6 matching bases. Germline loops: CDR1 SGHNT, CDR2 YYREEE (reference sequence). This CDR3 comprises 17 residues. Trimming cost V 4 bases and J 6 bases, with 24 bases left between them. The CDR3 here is CASSPSAGLGGSDTQYF. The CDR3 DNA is TGTGCCAGCAGCCCCTCGGCGGGGCTCGGAGGTTCGGATACGCAGTATTTT.

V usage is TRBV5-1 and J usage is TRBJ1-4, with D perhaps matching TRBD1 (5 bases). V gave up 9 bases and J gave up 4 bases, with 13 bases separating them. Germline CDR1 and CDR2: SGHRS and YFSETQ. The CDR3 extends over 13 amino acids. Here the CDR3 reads CANRIGVNEKLFF. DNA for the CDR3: TGCGCCAACCGTATAGGGGTTAATGAAAAACTGTTTTTT.

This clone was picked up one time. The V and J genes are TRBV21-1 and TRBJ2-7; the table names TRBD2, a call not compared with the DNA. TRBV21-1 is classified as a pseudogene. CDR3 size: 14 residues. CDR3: CASSEIASRGAKYF. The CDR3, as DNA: TGTGCCAGCAGCGAAATAGCTAGCCGGGGGGCCAAGTACTTC.

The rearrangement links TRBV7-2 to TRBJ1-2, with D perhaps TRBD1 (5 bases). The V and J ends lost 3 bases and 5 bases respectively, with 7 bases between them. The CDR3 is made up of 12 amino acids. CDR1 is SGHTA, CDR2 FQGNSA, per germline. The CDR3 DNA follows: TGTGCCAGCAGCTTGGGGCGTTATGGCTACACCTTC. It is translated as CASSLGRYGYTF.

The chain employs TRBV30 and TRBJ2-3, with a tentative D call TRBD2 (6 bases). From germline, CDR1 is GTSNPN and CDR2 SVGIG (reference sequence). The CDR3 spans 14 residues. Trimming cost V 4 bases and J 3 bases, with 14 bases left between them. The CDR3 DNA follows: TGTGCCTGGACCCGACTCGGAGGGACAGATACGCAGTATTTT. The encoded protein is CAWTRLGGTDTQYF.

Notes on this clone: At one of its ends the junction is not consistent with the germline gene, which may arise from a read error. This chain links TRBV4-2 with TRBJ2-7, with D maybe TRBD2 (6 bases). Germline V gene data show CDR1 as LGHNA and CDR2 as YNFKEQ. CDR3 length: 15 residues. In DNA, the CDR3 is TGTGCCAGCAGCCAAGATCGGGGGACTCCCTACGAGCGGTACTTC. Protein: CASSQDRGTPYERYF.

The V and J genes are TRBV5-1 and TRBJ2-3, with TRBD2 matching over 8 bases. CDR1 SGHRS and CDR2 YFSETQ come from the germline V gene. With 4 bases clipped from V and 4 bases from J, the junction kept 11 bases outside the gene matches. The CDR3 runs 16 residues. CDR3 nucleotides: TGCGCCAGCAGCCCATCCCCGGGGGGGGCAGCAGATACGCAGTATTTT. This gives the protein CASSPSPGGAADTQYF. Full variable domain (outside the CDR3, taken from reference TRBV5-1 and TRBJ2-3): KAGVTQTPRYLIKTRGQQVTLSCSPISGHRSVSWYQQTPGQGLQFLFEYFSETQRNKGNFPGRFSGRQFSNSRSEMNVSTLELGDSALYLCASSPSPGGAADTQYFGPGTRLTVL.

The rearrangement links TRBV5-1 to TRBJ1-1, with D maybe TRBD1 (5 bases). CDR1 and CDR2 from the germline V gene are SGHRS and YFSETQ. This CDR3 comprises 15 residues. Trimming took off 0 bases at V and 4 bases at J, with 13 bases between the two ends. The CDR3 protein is CASSLVAGPGTEAFF. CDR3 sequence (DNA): TGCGCCAGCAGCTTGGTGGCAGGGCCCGGCACTGAAGCTTTCTTT.